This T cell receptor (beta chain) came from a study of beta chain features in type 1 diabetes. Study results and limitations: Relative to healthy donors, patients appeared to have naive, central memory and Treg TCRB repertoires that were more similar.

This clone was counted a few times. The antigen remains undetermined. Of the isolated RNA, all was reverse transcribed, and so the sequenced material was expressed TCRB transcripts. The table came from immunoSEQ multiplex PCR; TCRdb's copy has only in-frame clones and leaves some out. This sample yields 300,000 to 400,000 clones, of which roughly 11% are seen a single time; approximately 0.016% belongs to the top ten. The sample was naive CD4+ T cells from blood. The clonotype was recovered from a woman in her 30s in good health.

The CDR3, as DNA: TGTGCCAGCACCCGGGACAGGACATCGAACACCGGGGAGCTGTTTTTT. This translates into CASTRDRTSNTGELFF. This chain uses TRBV5-6 with TRBJ2-2; 8 bases match TRBD1. In germline, CDR1 is SGHDT, CDR2 YYEEEE. This CDR3 spans 16 amino acids. V lost 6 bases to trimming and J lost 0 bases; unmatched junction nucleotides: 7.